This T cell receptor (beta chain) was retrieved from a study of blood T cell repertoires in COVID-19. Study-wide background: From the United States, Italy and Spain came samples of acute and convalescent COVID-19.

Those enrolled, adults aged about 18 to 89 years, came from roughly 23 US areas. Authors' data handling: From reference gene primer amplification, estimates of nucleated cell counts were derived. The protocol was immunoSEQ multiplex PCR, while the TCRdb copy is restricted to in-frame clones and leaves out a portion. The V and J calls and clone size are taken from that table; D and trimming were inferred from the DNA. The sample shows a few hundred thousand clones, roughly 90% of them seen only once. The germline gives CDR1 SNHLY, CDR2 FYNNEI. V lost 0 bases and J lost 5, with 2 bases in between. The length of the CDR3 is 11 residues.

The TCR sequence derives from a woman between 40 and 50 years old who had recovered from COVID-19. The V gene is TRBV2, the J gene TRBJ2-7; D not certain. The sequenced sample consisted of PBMCs or T cells enriched from blood (not recorded which). CDR3 coding DNA: TGTGCCAGCAGTGAAGCCAACGAGCAGTACTTC. Its protein is CASSEANEQYF.